The T cell receptor (beta chain) described here comes from a study of T-cell reconstitution after alpha-beta-depleted transplantation in children. Unique molecular identifiers were built into the TCRbeta library. TCRdb reanalysed the PCR reads using MiXCR and keeps one entry per CDR3 protein. The data show roughly 610,000 distinct CDR3 sequences, about 10% seen once. The V and J ends lost 1 base and 10 bases respectively, with 8 bases between them. Germline CDR1 is SGHTA and CDR2 is FQGNSA. This CDR3 contains 12 residues. This sequence joins TRBV7-2 and TRBJ2-1; perhaps TRBD2 as D (5 bases). The sequenced sample was PBMCs from the stem cell graft donor, obtained from the stem cell graft. The clonotype was recovered from a human donor who donated a stem cell graft to a child with acute myeloid leukemia. CDR3 residues: CASSLVEREQFF. CDR3 nucleotide sequence: TGTGCCAGCAGCTTAGTTGAGCGGGAGCAGTTCTTC.